These 32 T cell receptor beta chains came from one sample sequenced in a study of CD8 T cells in Susac syndrome. RNA was extracted with the RNeasy kit, and a quantity of roughly 0.5 to 1 ug was reverse transcribed using random hexamers. TCRdb re-analysed the immunoSEQ multiplex PCR reads in MiXCR, keeping a single row per CDR3 protein. The top ten hold more than 0.45% of the sample, which has 75,000 to 100,000 distinct CDR3 sequences, 95% seen once. Sequencing used CD8+ T cells from PBMCs. The receptors stem from a human donor with Susac syndrome.

The CDR3 DNA follows: TGTGCCAGCAGTTACGGATCGGGACTAGCTACCTACAATGAGCAGTTCTTC. This sequence encodes CASSYGSGLATYNEQFF. This rearrangement joins TRBV6-2 or TRBV6-3 to TRBJ2-1; TRBD2 matches 9 bases. Trimming cost V 2 bases and J 2 bases; bases outside gene matches: 7. This CDR3 has 17 amino acids. Looked up from germline, CDR1 is MNHEY and CDR2 is SVGEGT.

The chain is built from TRBV30 and TRBJ1-2, with 8 bases matching TRBD1. Trimming at V came to 7 bases and at J to 6 bases, leaving 10 bases not matched to a gene. Per germline, CDR1 GTSNPN and CDR2 SVGIG (reference sequence). The CDR3 consists of 13 residues. CDR3 coding DNA: TGTGCCTCAAAGGCCCAGGGGGCGAATGGCTACACCTTC. As protein: CASKAQGANGYTF.

The genes are TRBV3-1 and TRBJ2-7; TRBD2 aligns across 9 bases. Germline loops: CDR1 LGHDT, CDR2 YNNKEL (reference sequence). The CDR3 has 13 residues. J lost 7 bases, V lost 4 bases, and 5 bases had no gene match. The chain's CDR3 is CASSLSGRGEQYF. The DNA of the CDR3 is TGTGCCAGCAGCCTTAGCGGGAGAGGAGAGCAGTACTTC.

The chain combines TRBV7-9 with TRBJ2-7, with a tentative D call TRBD1 (5 bases). CDR1 and CDR2 (germline): SEHNR, FQNEAQ (reference sequence). The CDR3 contains 13 residues. V was shortened by 5 bases and J by 1 base, with 9 bases between the two germline ends. DNA for the CDR3: TGTGCCAGCAGCGCGACAGAATCCTACGAGCAGTACTTC. It specifies CASSATESYEQYF. The entire variable domain, with the rest obtained from reference TRBV7-9 and TRBJ2-7, is as follows: DTGVSQNPRHKITKRGQNVTFRCDPISEHNRLYWYRQTLGQGPEFLTYFQNEAQLEKSRLLSDRFSAERPKGSFSTLEIQRTEQGDSAMYLCASSATESYEQYFGPGTRLTVT.

The V and J genes are TRBV3-1 and TRBJ2-1; D not certain. V was shortened by 1 base and J by 0 bases, with 7 bases between the two germline ends. Germline CDR1 LGHDT, CDR2 YNNKEL (reference sequence). There are 15 residues in the CDR3. CDR3: CASSQGISSYNEQFF. The CDR3 bases are TGTGCCAGCAGCCAAGGGATCAGCTCCTACAATGAGCAGTTCTTC.

This sequence joins TRBV6-5 and TRBJ2-3; D gene uncertain. V lost 0 bases, J lost 6 bases, and 10 bases lay in between. Germline CDR1 reads MNHEY; CDR2 reads SVGAGI. This CDR3 has 14 residues. Written as DNA, the CDR3 is TGTGCCAGCAGTTACTCGGCCAGTCGGGATACGCAGTATTTT. Translating gives CASSYSASRDTQYF.

The J gene is TRBJ2-7, the V gene TRBV27; D is ambiguous. There are 13 residues in the CDR3. V lost 2 bases and J lost 2, with 7 bases in between. Germline CDR1 is MNHEY and CDR2 is SMNVEV (reference sequence). In nucleotides, the CDR3 is TGTGCCAGCAGTTTACTTGGCCCCTACGAGCAGTACTTC. Amino acids: CASSLLGPYEQYF.

V and J are TRBV7-8 and TRBJ2-2, with unresolved D. CDR1 SGHVS and CDR2 FQNEAQ come from the germline V gene. This CDR3 contains 14 residues. V gave up 6 bases and J gave up 4 bases, with 12 bases separating them. DNA of the CDR3: TGTGCCAGCAGGGATCGATCGGGCACCGGGGAGCTGTTTTTT. Translation gives CASRDRSGTGELFF.

The chain recombines TRBV4-1 with TRBJ2-2; 7 bases agree with TRBD1. This CDR3 comprises 17 residues. The J segment lost 4 bases and the V segment lost 0 bases, leaving 8 bases of the junction unmatched. CDR1 and CDR2 from the germline V gene are MGHRA and YSYEKL. The CDR3 reads CASSQDFVRDSTGELFF. DNA of the CDR3: TGCGCCAGCAGCCAAGACTTCGTTAGGGACAGCACCGGGGAGCTGTTTTTT.

The chain recombines TRBV9 with TRBJ2-5; 8 bases are a match to TRBD1. The ends lost 3 bases at V and 9 bases at J; junction bases unmatched: 7. Germline V gene lookup returns CDR1 SGDLS and CDR2 YYNGEE. The CDR3 has 13 amino acids. CDR3 region: CASSGFGQGPQYF. The CDR3 region has the DNA TGTGCCAGCAGCGGATTCGGACAGGGACCCCAGTACTTC.

The CDR3 is CSVVGQFF. The CDR3 DNA sequence: TGCAGCGTTGTAGGGCAGTTCTTC. The chain is built from TRBV29-1 and TRBJ2-1; D gene ambiguous. V was shortened by 4 bases and J by 12 bases, with 4 bases between the two germline ends. Germline loops: CDR1 SQVTM, CDR2 ANQGSEA. The CDR3 extends over 8 amino acids.

V usage is TRBV4-3 and J usage is TRBJ2-7; TRBD1 might be the D (5 bases). Germline V lookup: CDR1 LGHNA, CDR2 YSLEER. The V gene lost 4 bases and the J gene lost 5 bases, with 15 bases spanning the gap. The CDR3 runs 14 residues. The chain's CDR3 is CASSPFGQSDEQYF. In nucleotides, the CDR3 is TGCGCCAGCAGCCCCTTCGGACAATCTGACGAGCAGTACTTC.

The chain carries TRBV12-3 or TRBV12-4 and TRBJ1-1; possibly TRBD1 for D (5 bases). V lost 3 bases and J 6 bases, leaving 14 bases between the germline ends. The CDR3 is made up of 14 amino acids. The CDR3 DNA reads TGTGCCAGCAGTTTGAAGGGGCTCGAGGCTGAAGCTTTCTTT. Translated: CASSLKGLEAEAFF.

The chain combines TRBV11-2 with TRBJ2-1; 10 bases match TRBD2. CDR3 length: 16 amino acids. Per germline, CDR1 SGHAT and CDR2 FQNNGV. J was trimmed by 6 bases and V by 3 bases; bases with no gene match: 8. The CDR3 DNA reads TGTGCCAGCAGCTTCTACCACAGCGGGAGGGCCAATGAGCAGTTCTTC. It specifies CASSFYHSGRANEQFF.

The rearrangement uses TRBV28 and TRBJ2-3, with TRBD1 identical over 9 bases. Trimming took 5 bases from V and 6 from J; bases not matched to a gene: 12. The CDR3 is 16 residues long. In germline, CDR1 is MDHEN, CDR2 SYDVKM. The CDR3 DNA reads as TGTGCCAGCAGTACATTACCGGGACAGGGTACCGATACGCAGTATTTT. Encoded protein: CASSTLPGQGTDTQYF.

The chain joins TRBV20-1 to TRBJ2-1; 10 positions match TRBD2. The length of the CDR3 is 15 residues. V was pared by 0 bases and J by 8 bases, with 7 bases of the junction left unmatched. Germline V gives CDR1 DFQATT, CDR2 SNEGSKA (reference sequence). The chain's CDR3 is CSARDWLAGVDEQFF. The DNA for the CDR3 is TGCAGTGCTAGAGATTGGCTAGCGGGAGTAGATGAGCAGTTCTTC.

The chain joins TRBV9 to TRBJ2-1; either TRBD1 or TRBD2 may fit D (6 bases each). V shed 0 bases and J shed 5 bases, with 12 bases lying between them. The germline CDR1 and CDR2 sequences are SGDLS and YYNGEE. The CDR3 loop spans 15 amino acids. CDR3 in DNA: TGTGCCAGCAGCGTAGAGACAGGAGGGAACAATGAGCAGTTCTTC. Its translation: CASSVETGGNNEQFF.

The chain recombines TRBV2 with TRBJ2-1; 8 bases fit TRBD2. CDR3 length equals 15 residues. V trimming: 6 bases; J trimming: 2 bases; junction bases outside the gene matches: 6. Germline-derived CDR1 and CDR2 are SNHLY and FYNNEI. The CDR3 region is CASRGGRQTYNEQFF. The CDR3 DNA is TGTGCCAGCAGGGGCGGGAGGCAGACCTACAATGAGCAGTTCTTC.

The gene calls are TRBV20-1 and TRBJ2-5, with D tentatively TRBD1 (6 bases). Trimming took 0 bases from V and 4 from J, leaving 18 bases between them. The CDR3 sequence is 16 residues long. Germline V lookup: CDR1 DFQATT, CDR2 SNEGSKA (reference sequence). The CDR3 DNA follows: TGCAGTGCTAGAGATCGTGAACAGGGATTTCCAGAGACCCAGTACTTC. Translation gives CSARDREQGFPETQYF.

The genes are TRBV5-4 and TRBJ2-2; 7 positions match TRBD2. The CDR3 length is 16 residues. J gave up 3 bases and V 0 bases, and 5 bases lay outside the gene matches. CDR1 is SGHNT, CDR2 YYREEE, per germline (reference sequence). The CDR3 reads CASSLDGGGDTGELFF. The CDR3 DNA sequence: TGTGCCAGCAGCTTGGACGGGGGAGGGGACACCGGGGAGCTGTTTTTT.

The rearrangement uses TRBV3-1 and TRBJ1-5; weak D call: TRBD1 (6 bases). CDR3 length equals 14 residues. From germline, CDR1 is LGHDT and CDR2 YNNKEL (reference sequence). Trimming took 3 bases from V and 5 from J, leaving 11 bases between them. The CDR3 nucleotides read TGTGCCAGCAGCCAGGGGACATTCGATCAGCCCCAGCATTTT. Translating gives CASSQGTFDQPQHF. The full variable domain, rest sourced from reference TRBV3-1 and TRBJ1-5, is DTAVSQTPKYLVTQMGNDKSIKCEQNLGHDTMYWYKQDSKKFLKIMFSYNNKELIINETVPNRFSPKSPDKAHLNLHINSLELGDSAVYFCASSQGTFDQPQHFGDGTRLSIL.

The gene calls are TRBV6-2 or TRBV6-3 and TRBJ2-1, with D perhaps matching TRBD1 or TRBD2 (5 bases each). Trimming took 4 bases from V and 4 from J, leaving 17 bases between them. The CDR3 is made up of 16 amino acids. Germline V lookup: CDR1 MNHEY, CDR2 SVGEGT. The CDR3 region is CASSFGLRDPYNEQFF. DNA of the CDR3: TGTGCCAGCAGTTTCGGACTCAGGGATCCTTACAATGAGCAGTTCTTC.

The chain recombines TRBV25-1 with TRBJ2-7, with D tentatively TRBD1 or TRBD2 (5 bases each). V lost 4 bases, J lost 1 base, and 14 bases lay in between. Germline lookup yields CDR1 MGHDK and CDR2 SYGVNS. The CDR3 is 15 amino acids. The CDR3 reads CASSGPGTGSYEQYF. DNA of the CDR3: TGTGCCAGCAGTGGGCCAGGGACGGGTTCCTACGAGCAGTACTTC.

The rearrangement links TRBV30 to TRBJ2-7, with 7 bases identical to TRBD1. The length of the CDR3 is 14 residues. V was pared by 2 bases and J by 0 bases, with 4 bases of the junction left unmatched. Germline CDR1 and CDR2: GTSNPN and SVGIG (reference sequence). The CDR3 coding sequence is TGTGCCTGGAGTTGGGACAGCGGCTCCTACGAGCAGTACTTC. Translation: CAWSWDSGSYEQYF. The entire variable domain, with the rest obtained from reference TRBV30 and TRBJ2-7, is as follows: SQTIHQWPATLVQPVGSPLSLECTVEGTSNPNLYWYRQAAGRGLQLLFYSVGIGQISSEVPQNLSASRPQDRQFILSSKKLLLSDSGFYLCAWSWDSGSYEQYFGPGTRLTVT.

The count of this clonotype is one. This sequence joins TRBV6-6 and TRBJ2-5; no firm D call. Germline V gene sequence: CDR1 MNHNY, CDR2 SVGAGI (reference sequence). V dropped 8 bases and J dropped 4 bases, with 8 bases sitting between them. This CDR3 has 11 residues. The CDR3 here is CASLHGETQYF. CDR3 DNA sequence: TGTGCCAGCCTTCATGGAGAGACCCAGTACTTC.

V usage is TRBV5-1 and J usage is TRBJ1-5, with D maybe TRBD1 (5 bases). Trimming took off 0 bases at V and 5 bases at J, with 9 bases between the two ends. The CDR3 runs 14 residues. CDR1 is SGHRS and CDR2 is YFSETQ in the germline V gene. The CDR3 spells CASSLVGGDQPQHF. CDR3 bases: TGCGCCAGCAGCTTGGTCGGGGGTGATCAGCCCCAGCATTTT. The entire variable domain, with the rest obtained from reference TRBV5-1 and TRBJ1-5, is as follows: KAGVTQTPRYLIKTRGQQVTLSCSPISGHRSVSWYQQTPGQGLQFLFEYFSETQRNKGNFPGRFSGRQFSNSRSEMNVSTLELGDSALYLCASSLVGGDQPQHFGDGTRLSIL.

The V and J genes are TRBV7-2 and TRBJ2-1, with D hard to call. Trimming stripped 1 base from V and 6 bases from J, with 7 bases between. Germline V CDR1 and CDR2: SGHTA, FQGNSA. The CDR3 spans 13 residues. Here the CDR3 reads CASSLDAFNEQFF. The CDR3 DNA follows: TGTGCCAGCAGCTTAGATGCCTTCAATGAGCAGTTCTTC.

The chain joins TRBV20-1 to TRBJ2-7; TRBD1 aligns across 10 bases. The CDR3 totals 15 residues. Germline assignment: CDR1 DFQATT and CDR2 SNEGSKA (reference sequence). V lost 6 bases and J lost 5; bases outside the gene matches: 13. DNA of the CDR3: TGCAGTGCAATCCCCGGGACAGGGGATGTGGACGAGCAGTACTTC. It specifies CSAIPGTGDVDEQYF.

The chain links TRBV6-6 to TRBJ2-7; 7 bases match TRBD2. This CDR3 has 14 residues. V lost 6 bases and J lost 3; bases outside the gene matches: 8. CDR1 and CDR2 (germline): MNHNY, SVGAGI (reference sequence). DNA for the CDR3: TGTGCCAGCAGCCCCACGGGGGGAGACTACGAGCAGTACTTC. It is translated as CASSPTGGDYEQYF.

The V and J genes are TRBV28 and TRBJ2-5; 10 nucleotides line up with TRBD1. V lost 2 bases and J lost 5; bases outside the gene matches: 2. This CDR3 spans 14 amino acids. The V gene's germline CDR1 is MDHEN and CDR2 SYDVKM. DNA for the CDR3: TGTGCCAGCAGTTTAACGACAGGGGGCGAGACCCAGTACTTC. Its translation: CASSLTTGGETQYF. Drawing the rest from reference TRBV28 and TRBJ2-5, the complete variable domain is DVKVTQSSRYLVKRTGEKVFLECVQDMDHENMFWYRQDPGLGLRLIYFSYDVKMKEKGDIPEGYSVSREKKERFSLILESASTNQTSMYLCASSLTTGGETQYFGPGTRLLVL.

The chain links TRBV5-1 to TRBJ2-2; D ambiguous. V lost 5 bases and J 4 bases, leaving 9 bases between the germline ends. CDR1 and CDR2 from the germline V gene are SGHRS and YFSETQ. The length of the CDR3 is 13 residues. CDR3 region: CASRSLGTGELFF. The CDR3 bases are TGCGCCAGCAGGTCCCTAGGCACCGGGGAGCTGTTTTTT.

The genes are TRBV30 and TRBJ2-7; D unresolved. The CDR3 is made up of 13 amino acids. Per the germline V gene, CDR1 is GTSNPN and CDR2 is SVGIG (reference sequence). V shed 1 base and J shed 1 base, with 8 bases lying between them. CDR3 sequence reads: CAWSAGLSYEQYF. The DNA of the CDR3 is TGTGCCTGGAGTGCGGGCCTTTCCTACGAGCAGTACTTC. Variable domain in full (rest from reference TRBV30 and TRBJ2-7): SQTIHQWPATLVQPVGSPLSLECTVEGTSNPNLYWYRQAAGRGLQLLFYSVGIGQISSEVPQNLSASRPQDRQFILSSKKLLLSDSGFYLCAWSAGLSYEQYFGPGTRLTVT.